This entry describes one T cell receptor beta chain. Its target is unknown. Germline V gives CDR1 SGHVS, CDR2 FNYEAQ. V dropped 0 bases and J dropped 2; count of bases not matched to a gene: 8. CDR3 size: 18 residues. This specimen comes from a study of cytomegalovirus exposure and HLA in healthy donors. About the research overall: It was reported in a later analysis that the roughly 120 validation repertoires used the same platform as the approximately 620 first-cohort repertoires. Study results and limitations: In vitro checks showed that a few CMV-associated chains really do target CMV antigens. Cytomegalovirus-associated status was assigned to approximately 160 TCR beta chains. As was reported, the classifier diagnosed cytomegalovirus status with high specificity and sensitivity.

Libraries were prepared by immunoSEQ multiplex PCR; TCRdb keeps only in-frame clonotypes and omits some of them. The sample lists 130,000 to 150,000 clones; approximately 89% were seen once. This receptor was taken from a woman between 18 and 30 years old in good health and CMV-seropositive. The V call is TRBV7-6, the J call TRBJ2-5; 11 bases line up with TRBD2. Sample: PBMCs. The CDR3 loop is CASSLAVTSGRKQETQYF. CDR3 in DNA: TGTGCCAGCAGCTTAGCAGTAACTAGCGGGAGAAAACAAGAGACCCAGTACTTC.